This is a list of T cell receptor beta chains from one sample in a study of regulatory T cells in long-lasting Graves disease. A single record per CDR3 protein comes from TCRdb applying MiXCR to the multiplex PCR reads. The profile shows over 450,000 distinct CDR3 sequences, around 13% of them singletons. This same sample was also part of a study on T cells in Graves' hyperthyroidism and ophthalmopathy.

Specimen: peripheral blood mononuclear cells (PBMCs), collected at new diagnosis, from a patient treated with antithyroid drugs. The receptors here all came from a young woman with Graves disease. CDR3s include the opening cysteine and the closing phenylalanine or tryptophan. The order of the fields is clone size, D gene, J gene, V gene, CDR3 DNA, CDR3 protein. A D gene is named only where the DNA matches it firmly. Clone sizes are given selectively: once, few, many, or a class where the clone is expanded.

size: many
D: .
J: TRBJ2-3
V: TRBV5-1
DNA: TGCGCCAGCAGCTCCCCGGACAGCACAGATACGCAGTATTTT
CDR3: CASSSPDSTDTQYF

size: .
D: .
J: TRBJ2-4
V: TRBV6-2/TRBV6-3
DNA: TGTGCCAGCAGTTACCCCGAAAACATTCAGTACTTC
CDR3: CASSYPENIQYF

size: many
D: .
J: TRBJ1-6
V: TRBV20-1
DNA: TGCAGTGCTAGGACTGGGACACGGCGTAATTCACCCCTCCACTTT
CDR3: CSARTGTRRNSPLHF

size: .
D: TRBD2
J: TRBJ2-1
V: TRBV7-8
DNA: TGTGCCAGCAGCTTAGCCTTCGCGGGAGTTTGGAACAATGAGCAGTTCTTC
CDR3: CASSLAFAGVWNNEQFF

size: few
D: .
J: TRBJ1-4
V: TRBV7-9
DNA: TGTGCCAGCAGCAGCGGGACATTAGTACGGGAAAAACTGTTTTTT
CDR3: CASSSGTLVREKLFF

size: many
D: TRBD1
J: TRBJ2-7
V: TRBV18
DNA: TGTGCCAGCTCACACCGGGACAGGCCTGCCTACGAGCAGTACTTC
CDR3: CASSHRDRPAYEQYF

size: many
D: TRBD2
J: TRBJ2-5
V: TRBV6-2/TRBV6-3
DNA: TGTGCCAGCAGTCTGAGACTAGCGGTAGTGGAGACCCAGTACTTC
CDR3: CASSLRLAVVETQYF

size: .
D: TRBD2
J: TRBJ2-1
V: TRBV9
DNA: TGTGCCAGCAGCGAGAGGTCCGGGACTAGCGGGCCTATGAATCTCGGGGAGCAGTTCTTC
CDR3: CASSERSGTSGPMNLGEQFF

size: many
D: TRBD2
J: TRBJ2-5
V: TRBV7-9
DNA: TGTGCCAGCAGCCAGGGACTAGCGGGAGGCTGGGAGACCCAGTACTTC
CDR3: CASSQGLAGGWETQYF

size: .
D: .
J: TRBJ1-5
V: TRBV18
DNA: TGTGCCAGCTCACCAGCCGGACAGATGAATCAGCCCCAGCATTTT
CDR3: CASSPAGQMNQPQHF

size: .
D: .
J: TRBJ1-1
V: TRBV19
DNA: TGTGCCAGTAGTCCGGACAGCCATTTGAGCACTGAAGCTTTCTTT
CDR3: CASSPDSHLSTEAFF

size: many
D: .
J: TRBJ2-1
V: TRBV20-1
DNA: TGCAGTGCTAGAGAGGACCCCTACAATGAGCAGTTCTTC
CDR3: CSAREDPYNEQFF

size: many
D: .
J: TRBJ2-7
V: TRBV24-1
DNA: TGTGCCACCAGTGATTTAGGTGGGCCGGAGCAGTACTTC
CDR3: CATSDLGGPEQYF

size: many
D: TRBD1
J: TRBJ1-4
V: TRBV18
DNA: TGTGCCAGCTCACCACCCCGGGACAGGGGAGAAAAACTGTTTTTT
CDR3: CASSPPRDRGEKLFF

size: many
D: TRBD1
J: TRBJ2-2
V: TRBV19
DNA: TGTGCCAGTAAGCGAGGACAGGTGAACACCGGGGAGCTGTTTTTT
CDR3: CASKRGQVNTGELFF

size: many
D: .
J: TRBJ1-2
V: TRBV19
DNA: TGTGCCAGTAGTTCTCCAGGAGCTAACTATGGCTACACCTTC
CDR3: CASSSPGANYGYTF

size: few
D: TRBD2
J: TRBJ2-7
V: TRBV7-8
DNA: TGTGCCAGCAGCGCCCCCCCGGGAGGAGGGTACGAGCAGTACTTC
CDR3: CASSAPPGGGYEQYF

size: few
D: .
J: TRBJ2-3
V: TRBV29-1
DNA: TGCAGCGTCCTGACGGCGCTTGATACGCAGTATTTT
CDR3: CSVLTALDTQYF

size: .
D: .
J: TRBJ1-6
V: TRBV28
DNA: TGTGCCAGCAGTTCAGGGCGTGCGGTGGCTTCACCCCTCCACTTT
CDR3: CASSSGRAVASPLHF

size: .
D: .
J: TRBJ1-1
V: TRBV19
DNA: TGTGCCAGTAGTTCGTTGTGGAGCGACACTGAAGCTTTCTTT
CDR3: CASSSLWSDTEAFF

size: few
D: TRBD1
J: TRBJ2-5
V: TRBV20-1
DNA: TGCAGTGCTAGAGATCGACAGGGTGTGGCAGAGACCCAGTACTTC
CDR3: CSARDRQGVAETQYF

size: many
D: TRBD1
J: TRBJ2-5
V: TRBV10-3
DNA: TGTGCCATCAGTGAGCCTCTACAGGGGGGAGAGACCCAGTACTTC
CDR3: CAISEPLQGGETQYF

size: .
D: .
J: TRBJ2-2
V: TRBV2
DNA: TGTGCCACACCCCTATCCGGTTTCTGGGGGGCGCTCACCGGGGAGCTGTTTTTT
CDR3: CATPLSGFWGALTGELFF

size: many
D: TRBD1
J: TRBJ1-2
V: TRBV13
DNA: TGTGCCAGCAGCTTAGAGTGGACAGGGGGCAGCGGCTACACCTTC
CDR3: CASSLEWTGGSGYTF

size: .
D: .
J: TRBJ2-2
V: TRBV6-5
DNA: TGTGCCAGCAGTTACTCGAAGGGGACCCGTAGGGCCGGGGAGCTGTTTTTT
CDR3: CASSYSKGTRRAGELFF

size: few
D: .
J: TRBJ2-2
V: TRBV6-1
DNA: TGTGCCAGCAGTGCCCTTGGGGGCACCGGGGAGCTGTTTTTT
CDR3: CASSALGGTGELFF

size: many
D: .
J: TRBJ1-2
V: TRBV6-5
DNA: TGTGCCAGCAGTTACGGGGTTAACTATGGCTACACCTTC
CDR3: CASSYGVNYGYTF

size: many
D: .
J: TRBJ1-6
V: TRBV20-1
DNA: TGCAGTGCTAGTAGGGGTTCACCCCTCCACTTT
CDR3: CSASRGSPLHF

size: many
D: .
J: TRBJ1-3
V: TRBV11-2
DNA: TGTGCCAGCAGCTTAGTGCTGGGACCAAGCTCTGGAAACACCATATATTTT
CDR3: CASSLVLGPSSGNTIYF

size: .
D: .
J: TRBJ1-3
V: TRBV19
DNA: TGTGCCAGTAGTTCACAGGGAACTGGAAACACCATATATTTT
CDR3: CASSSQGTGNTIYF

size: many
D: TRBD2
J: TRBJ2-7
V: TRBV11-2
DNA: TGTGCCAGCAGCCTCCGGACTAGTTCCGAGCAGTACTTC
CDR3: CASSLRTSSEQYF

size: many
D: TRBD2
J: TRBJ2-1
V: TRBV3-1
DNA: TGTGCCAGCAGCCAAGAGTCAGGACTAGCCTCCTACAATGAGCAGTTCTTC
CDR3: CASSQESGLASYNEQFF

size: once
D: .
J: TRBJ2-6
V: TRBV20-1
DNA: TGCAGTGCCCCTGACTCTGGGGCCAACGTCCTGACTTTC
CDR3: CSAPDSGANVLTF

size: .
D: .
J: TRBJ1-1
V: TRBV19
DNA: TGTGCCAGTAGTATAGACAGTCGGAACACTGAAGCTTTCTTT
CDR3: CASSIDSRNTEAFF

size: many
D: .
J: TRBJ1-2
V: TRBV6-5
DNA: TGTGCCAGCAGTTACACCCCGGGACCGCGGGCACCTAACTATGGCTACACCTTC
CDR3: CASSYTPGPRAPNYGYTF

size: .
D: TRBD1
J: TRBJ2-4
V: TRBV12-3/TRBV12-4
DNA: TGTGCCAGCAGTCTCCGACAGGGGGAAGCCAAAAACATTCAGTACTTC
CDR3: CASSLRQGEAKNIQYF

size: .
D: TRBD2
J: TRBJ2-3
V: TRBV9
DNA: TGTGCCAGCAGCGCCAACATCAAACATGGGCTAGCGGGAGGGAGCACAGATACGCAGTATTTT
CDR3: CASSANIKHGLAGGSTDTQYF

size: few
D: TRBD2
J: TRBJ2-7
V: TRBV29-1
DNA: TGCAGCGTTCATACCTCCGTAGCGGGAGAGAACGAGCAGTACTTC
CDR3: CSVHTSVAGENEQYF

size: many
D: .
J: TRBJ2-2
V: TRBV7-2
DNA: TGTGCCAGCAGGTTCGGGTTCGTTGCCGGGGAGCTGTTTTTT
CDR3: CASRFGFVAGELFF

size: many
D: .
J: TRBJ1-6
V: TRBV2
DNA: TGTGCCAGCATCATGGGGATCGGAGTCGATTCACCCCTCCACTTT
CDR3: CASIMGIGVDSPLHF

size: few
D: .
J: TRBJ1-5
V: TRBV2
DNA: TGTACCAGCAGTGTAGGAGTCCGCATCCAGCCCCAGCATTTT
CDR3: CTSSVGVRIQPQHF

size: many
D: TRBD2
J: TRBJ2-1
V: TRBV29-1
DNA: TGCAGCGTGGAGGGACTAGCGGGACCCAATGAGCAGTTCTTC
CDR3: CSVEGLAGPNEQFF

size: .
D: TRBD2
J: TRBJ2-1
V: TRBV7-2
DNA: TGTGCCAGCAGCTCCGCTTCTAGCGGGGGAACCTACAATGAGCAGTTCTTC
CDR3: CASSSASSGGTYNEQFF

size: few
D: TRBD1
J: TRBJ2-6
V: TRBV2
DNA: TGTGCCAGCAGTGAGGTCAGGGACAGACGCCCACGGAACCGAGGGTCTGGGGCCAACGTCCTGACTTTC
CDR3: CASSEVRDRRPRNRGSGANVLTF

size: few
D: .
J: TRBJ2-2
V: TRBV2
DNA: TGTGCCAGCTCCCCCGGGGTCGACACCGGGGAGCTGTTTTTT
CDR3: CASSPGVDTGELFF

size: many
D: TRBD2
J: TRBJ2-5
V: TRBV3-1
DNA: TGTGCCAGCAGCCAGTTAGCGGGATATGAGACCCAGTACTTC
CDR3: CASSQLAGYETQYF

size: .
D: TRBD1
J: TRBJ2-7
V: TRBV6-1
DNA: TGTGCCAGCATCACAGGGGGCATCTACGAGCAGTACTTC
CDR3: CASITGGIYEQYF

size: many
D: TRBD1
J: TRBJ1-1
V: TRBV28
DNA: TGTGCCAGCAGTTTATCTAAGGGGGCTGGAAACACTGAAGCTTTCTTT
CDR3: CASSLSKGAGNTEAFF

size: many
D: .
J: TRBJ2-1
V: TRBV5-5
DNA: TGTGCCAGCAGCCGCGGGGCAGGGCGAGTCCGCTCCCTCAATGAGCAGTTCTTC
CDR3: CASSRGAGRVRSLNEQFF

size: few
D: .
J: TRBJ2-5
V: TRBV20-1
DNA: TGCAGTGCTAGATTGGACCATCAAGAGACCCAGTACTTC
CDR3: CSARLDHQETQYF

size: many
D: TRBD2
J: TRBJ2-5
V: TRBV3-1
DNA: TGTGCCAGCAGCCTAAGGAGGGCTAGCGGGCTCCAAGAGACCCAGTACTTC
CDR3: CASSLRRASGLQETQYF

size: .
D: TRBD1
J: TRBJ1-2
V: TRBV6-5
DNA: TGTGCCAGCAGTTACGCCGGGACAGACTATGGCTACACCTTC
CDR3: CASSYAGTDYGYTF

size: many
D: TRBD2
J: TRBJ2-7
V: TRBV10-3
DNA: TGTGCCATCAGCCCACTAGCGGGAGACGAGCAGTACTTC
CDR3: CAISPLAGDEQYF

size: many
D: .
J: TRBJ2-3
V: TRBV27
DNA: TGTGCCAGCAGTCCGCGGACGTACACAGATACGCAGTATTTT
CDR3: CASSPRTYTDTQYF

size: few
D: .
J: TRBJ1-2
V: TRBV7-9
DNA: TGTGCCAGCAGCTTAGTTTCAGAGTCTAACTATGGCTACACCTTC
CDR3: CASSLVSESNYGYTF